This entry concerns a single T cell receptor (beta chain). The target antigen is unknown. This CDR3 spans 16 amino acids. The germline gives CDR1 SGDLS, CDR2 YYNGEE. V shed 0 bases and J 2 bases; nucleotides not matched to a gene: 8. The sample originates from a study of cytomegalovirus exposure and HLA in healthy donors. Whole-study results and caveats: Data from an earlier analysis indicated that most TCR beta V segments were productive either about 90% or about 30% of the time.

Both 60 Vbeta primers and 13 Jbeta primers went into the PCR. Measured with immunoSEQ multiplex PCR; TCRdb has only the in-frame clones, and not every one. The sample lists about 120,000 clones, approximately 80% occurring once. This TCR was sampled from a woman aged 18 to 35 in good health and CMV-seronegative. The chain joins TRBV9 to TRBJ2-7, with 7 bases lining up with TRBD1. The sequenced sample consisted of PBMCs. The CDR3 spells CASSVGTGFLPYEQYF. CDR3 in DNA: TGTGCCAGCAGCGTAGGGACAGGCTTCCTTCCCTACGAGCAGTACTTC. Drawing the rest from reference TRBV9 and TRBJ2-7, the complete variable domain is DSGVTQTPKHLITATGQRVTLRCSPRSGDLSVYWYQQSLDQGLQFLIQYYNGEERAKGNILERFSAQQFPDLHSELNLSSLELGDSALYFCASSVGTGFLPYEQYFGPGTRLTVT.